What follows are 10 T cell receptor beta chains derived from one specimen sequenced in a study of blood T cell repertoires in COVID-19. The protocol was immunoSEQ multiplex PCR, while the TCRdb copy is restricted to in-frame clones and leaves out a portion. The data contain about 110,000 clones, 80% to 85% of them seen just once; the ten biggest clones take up around 4.5%. Sequencing was carried out using peripheral blood. The receptor set was obtained from a man between 65 and 85 years old with acute or convalescent COVID-19.

The chain uses TRBV14 and TRBJ1-2, with D possibly TRBD1 on 5 matching bases. This CDR3 has 15 residues. Germline V lookup: CDR1 SGHDN, CDR2 FVKESK. Trimming cost V 4 bases and J 4 bases, with 16 bases left between them. CDR3 nucleotides: TGTGCCAGCAGCCGGGGGGGACTCCTCTTCTATGGCTACACCTTC. Amino acids: CASSRGGLLFYGYTF. The variable domain in full, completed from reference TRBV14 and TRBJ1-2, reads EAGVTQFPSHSVIEKGQTVTLRCDPISGHDNLYWYRRVMGKEIKFLLHFVKESKQDESGMPNNRFLAERTGGTYSTLKVQPAELEDSGVYFCASSRGGLLFYGYTFGSGTRLTVV.

A single count supports this clone. The chain joins TRBV6-5 to TRBJ2-7, with 11 bases identical to TRBD1. The CDR3 is made up of 15 amino acids. Trimming took 2 bases from V and 7 from J; bases not matched to a gene: 7. CDR1 is MNHEY and CDR2 is SVGAGI in the germline V gene. The CDR3 DNA reads TGTGCCAGCAGTTACCCCGGACAGGGGGCAGGGGAGCAGTACTTC. Residues: CASSYPGQGAGEQYF.

The CDR3 protein is CATSRDLGETEAFF. The CDR3 nucleotides are TGTGCCACCAGCAGGGACCTAGGGGAAACTGAAGCTTTCTTT. The chain employs TRBV15 and TRBJ1-1; weak D call: TRBD1 (5 bases). V was shortened by 3 bases and J by 5 bases, with 13 bases between the two germline ends. This CDR3 has 14 amino acids. Germline assignment: CDR1 LNHNV and CDR2 YYDKDF (reference sequence).

The chain couples TRBV5-1 to TRBJ1-4; D is undetermined. The V end lost 0 bases, the J end lost 1 base, and 22 bases lay between the germline ends. This CDR3 has 20 residues. In germline, CDR1 is SGHRS, CDR2 YFSETQ. CDR3 residues: CASSLAGGIWASRTNEKLFF. The CDR3 nucleotides are TGCGCCAGCAGCTTGGCCGGAGGGATATGGGCATCTAGAACTAATGAAAAACTGTTTTTT.

As to this clone: A junction boundary mismatches the germline segment, possibly from a read error. The rearrangement links TRBV5-1 to TRBJ2-3; TRBD2 agrees at 10 bases. Germline V gives CDR1 SGHRS, CDR2 YFSETQ. This CDR3 is built from 14 residues. CDR3 sequence: CASSPWRGSGGGFF. CDR3 coding DNA: TGCGCCAGCAGCCCATGGAGGGGCAGCGGGGGGGGATTTTTT. Looking up the rest from reference TRBV5-1 and TRBJ2-3 gives the full variable domain: KAGVTQTPRYLIKTRGQQVTLSCSPISGHRSVSWYQQTPGQGLQFLFEYFSETQRNKGNFPGRFSGRQFSNSRSEMNVSTLELGDSALYLCASSPWRGSGGGFFGPGTRLTVL.

This clone was counted ten times or more. CDR3 in amino acids: CASSPPGQPQHF. The CDR3 DNA reads as TGTGCCAGCAGCCCCCCGGGACAGCCCCAGCATTTT. This chain joins TRBV6-5 and TRBJ1-5; no firm D call. V lost 6 bases, J lost 7 bases, and 10 bases lay in between. The germline V gene encodes CDR1 MNHEY and CDR2 SVGAGI. The length of the CDR3 is 12 residues.

The chain combines TRBV7-9 with TRBJ2-3, with 12 bases lining up with TRBD2. V shed 3 bases and J 0 bases; nucleotides not matched to a gene: 7. CDR1 is SEHNR, CDR2 FQNEAQ, per germline (reference sequence). The CDR3 loop spans 18 amino acids. CDR3 loop: CASSFWTSGTASTDTQYF. In nucleotides, the CDR3 is TGTGCCAGCAGCTTCTGGACTAGCGGGACTGCTAGCACAGATACGCAGTATTTT.

The V call is TRBV4-3, the J call TRBJ1-1; TRBD1 aligns across 7 bases. V trimming: 6 bases; J trimming: 5 bases; junction bases outside the gene matches: 12. Germline V lookup: CDR1 LGHNA, CDR2 YSLEER. CDR3 length: 15 amino acids. Here the CDR3 DNA reads TGCGCCAGCAGTTTAGGGGGGACAGCGAAAACTGAAGCTTTCTTT. It translates to CASSLGGTAKTEAFF.

The V gene is TRBV2, the J gene TRBJ2-7; TRBD1 aligns across 7 bases. Losses at the gene ends were 8 bases for V and 7 bases for J; bases not matched to a gene: 11. The CDR3 contains 13 residues. Per germline, CDR1 SNHLY and CDR2 FYNNEI. The CDR3 coding sequence is TGTGCCAGCCAAGGGGGCAGTTCGGGGGAGCAGTACTTC. Protein: CASQGGSSGEQYF.

This clone was recorded once. This rearrangement joins TRBV7-6 to TRBJ2-7; 10 bases align to TRBD2. Germline loops: CDR1 SGHVS, CDR2 FNYEAQ. V was pared by 5 bases and J by 3 bases, with 4 bases of the junction left unmatched. The CDR3 consists of 14 residues. The CDR3 spells CASSGGLADYEQYF. CDR3 coding DNA: TGTGCCAGCAGCGGAGGACTAGCGGACTACGAGCAGTACTTC. Drawing the rest from reference TRBV7-6 and TRBJ2-7, the complete variable domain is GAGVSQSPRYKVTKRGQDVALRCDPISGHVSLYWYRQALGQGPEFLTYFNYEAQQDKSGLPNDRFSAERPEGSISTLTIQRTEQRDSAMYRCASSGGLADYEQYFGPGTRLTVT.